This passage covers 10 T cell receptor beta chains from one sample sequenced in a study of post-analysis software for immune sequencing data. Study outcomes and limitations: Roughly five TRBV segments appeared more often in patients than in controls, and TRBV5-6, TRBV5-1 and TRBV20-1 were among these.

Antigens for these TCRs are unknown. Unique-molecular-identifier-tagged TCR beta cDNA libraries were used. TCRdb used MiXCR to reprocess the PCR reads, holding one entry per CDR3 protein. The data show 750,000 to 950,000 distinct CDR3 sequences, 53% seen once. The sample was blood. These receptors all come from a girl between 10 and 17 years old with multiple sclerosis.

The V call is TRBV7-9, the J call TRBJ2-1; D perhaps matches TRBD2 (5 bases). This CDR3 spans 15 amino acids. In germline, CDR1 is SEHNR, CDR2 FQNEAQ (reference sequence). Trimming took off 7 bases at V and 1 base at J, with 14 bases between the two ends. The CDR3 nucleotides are TGTGCCAGCACTCCTCGCCCGGGGTCCTACAATGAGCAGTTCTTC. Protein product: CASTPRPGSYNEQFF.

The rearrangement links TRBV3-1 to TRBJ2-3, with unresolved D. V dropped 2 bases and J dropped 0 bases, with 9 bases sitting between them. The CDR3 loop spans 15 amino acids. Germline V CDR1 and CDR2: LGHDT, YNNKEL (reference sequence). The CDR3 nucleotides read TGTGCCAGCAGCCAAAGCCGCTCTAGCACAGATACGCAGTATTTT. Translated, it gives CASSQSRSSTDTQYF.

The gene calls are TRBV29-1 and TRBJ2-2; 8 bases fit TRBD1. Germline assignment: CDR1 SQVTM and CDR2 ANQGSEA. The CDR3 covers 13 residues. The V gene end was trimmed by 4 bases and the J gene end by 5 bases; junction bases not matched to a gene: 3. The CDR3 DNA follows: TGCAGCGTTGGACAGGGGAGAACCGGGGAGCTGTTTTTT. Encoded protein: CSVGQGRTGELFF.

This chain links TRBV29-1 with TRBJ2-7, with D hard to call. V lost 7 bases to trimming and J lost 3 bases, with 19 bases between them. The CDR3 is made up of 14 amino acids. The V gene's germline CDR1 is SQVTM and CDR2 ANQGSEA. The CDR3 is CSARSSGVYYEQYF. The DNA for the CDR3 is TGCAGCGCTCGCTCCTCCGGCGTCTACTACGAGCAGTACTTC.

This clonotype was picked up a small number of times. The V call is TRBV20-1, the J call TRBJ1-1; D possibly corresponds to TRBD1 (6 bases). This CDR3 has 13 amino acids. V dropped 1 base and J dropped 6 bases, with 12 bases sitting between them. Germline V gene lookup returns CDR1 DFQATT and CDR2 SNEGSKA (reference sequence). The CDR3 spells CSARGYRASEAFF. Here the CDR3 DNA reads TGCAGTGCTAGAGGCTACAGGGCCTCTGAAGCTTTCTTT.

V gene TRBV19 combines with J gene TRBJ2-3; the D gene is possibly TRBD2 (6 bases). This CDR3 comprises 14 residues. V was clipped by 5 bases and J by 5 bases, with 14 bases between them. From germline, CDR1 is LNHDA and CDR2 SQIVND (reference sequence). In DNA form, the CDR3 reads TGTGCCAGTAGTCGGGACTCTGCGGTAGATACGCAGTATTTT. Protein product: CASSRDSAVDTQYF.

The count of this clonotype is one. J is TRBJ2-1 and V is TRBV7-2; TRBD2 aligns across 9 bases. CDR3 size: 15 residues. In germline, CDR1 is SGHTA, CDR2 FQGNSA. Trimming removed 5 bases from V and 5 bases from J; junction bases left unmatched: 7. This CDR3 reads CASSVRGGRDNEQFF. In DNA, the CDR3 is TGTGCCAGCAGCGTGCGGGGGGGCCGCGACAATGAGCAGTTCTTC.

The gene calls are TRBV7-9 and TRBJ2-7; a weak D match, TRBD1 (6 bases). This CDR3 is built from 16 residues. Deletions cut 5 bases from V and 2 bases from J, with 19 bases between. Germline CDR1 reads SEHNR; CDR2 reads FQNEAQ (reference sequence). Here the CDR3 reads CASSPRTGTSPYEQYF. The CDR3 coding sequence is TGTGCCAGCAGCCCCCGTACGGGGACATCGCCCTACGAGCAGTACTTC.

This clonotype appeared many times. The CDR3: CASSLDGGYGYTF. The CDR3 DNA is TGCGCCAGCAGCTTGGATGGGGGGTATGGCTACACCTTC. The chain joins TRBV5-1 to TRBJ1-2; possibly TRBD1 for D (5 bases). V was shortened by 0 bases and J by 5 bases, with 8 bases between the two germline ends. The CDR3 length is 13 residues. Germline V gives CDR1 SGHRS, CDR2 YFSETQ.

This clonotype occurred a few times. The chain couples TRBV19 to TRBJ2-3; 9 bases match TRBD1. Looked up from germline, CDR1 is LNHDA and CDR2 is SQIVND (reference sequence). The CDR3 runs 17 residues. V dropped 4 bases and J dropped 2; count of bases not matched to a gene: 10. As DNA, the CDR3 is TGTGCCAGTAGTAACCCTAGGGGGACAGGGCACACAGATACGCAGTATTTT. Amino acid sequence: CASSNPRGTGHTDTQYF.